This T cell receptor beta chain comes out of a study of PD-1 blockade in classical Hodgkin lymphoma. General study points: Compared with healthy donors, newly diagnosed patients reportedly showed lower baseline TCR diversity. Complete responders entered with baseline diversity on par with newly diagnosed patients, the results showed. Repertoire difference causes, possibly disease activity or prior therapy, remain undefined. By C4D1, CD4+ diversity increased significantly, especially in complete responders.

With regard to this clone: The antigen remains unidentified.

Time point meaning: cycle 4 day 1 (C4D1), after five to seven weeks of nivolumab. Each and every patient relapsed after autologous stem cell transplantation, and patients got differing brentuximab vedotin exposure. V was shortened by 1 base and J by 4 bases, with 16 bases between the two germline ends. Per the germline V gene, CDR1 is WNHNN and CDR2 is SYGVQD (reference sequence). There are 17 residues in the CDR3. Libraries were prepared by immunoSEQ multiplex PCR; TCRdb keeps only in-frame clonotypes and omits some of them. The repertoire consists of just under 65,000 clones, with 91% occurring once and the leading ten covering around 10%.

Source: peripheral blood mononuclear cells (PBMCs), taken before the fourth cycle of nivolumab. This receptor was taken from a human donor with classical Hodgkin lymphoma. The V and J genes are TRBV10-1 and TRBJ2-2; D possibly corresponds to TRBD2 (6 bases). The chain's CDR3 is CASSECGRGNSTGELFF. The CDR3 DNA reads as TGCGCCAGCAGTGAGTGTGGGCGGGGCAACTCCACCGGGGAGCTGTTTTTT.